This is a list of T cell receptor beta chains from one sample in a study of T cells in Graves' hyperthyroidism and ophthalmopathy. In TCRdb, the multiplex PCR reads were re-called with MiXCR into one record per CDR3 protein. The profile shows 600,000 to 750,000 distinct CDR3 sequences, roughly 17% of them singletons. The sequenced sample was blood. All receptors derive from a man aged 50 to 60 with Graves' hyperthyroidism. The CDR3 runs from the conserved cysteine through the conserved F or W. The order of the fields is clone size, J gene, D gene, V gene, CDR3 DNA, CDR3 protein. A D gene is named only where the DNA matches it firmly. Clone size is given for some rows only: seen once, a few or many times, or a class if the clone is expanded.

clone size: few; J gene: TRBJ2-1; D gene: -; V gene: TRBV7-3; CDR3 DNA: TGTGCCAGCAGCTTATCTAGCGCCCACGATGAGCAGTTCTTC; CDR3 protein: CASSLSSAHDEQFF
clone size: many; J gene: TRBJ2-7; D gene: -; V gene: TRBV11-1; CDR3 DNA: TGTGCCAGCAGCTTATACCGGGACACCTCCTACGAGCAGTACTTC; CDR3 protein: CASSLYRDTSYEQYF
clone size: -; J gene: TRBJ1-5; D gene: -; V gene: TRBV7-2; CDR3 DNA: TGTGCCAGCAGCCTTGACCTCGCCACCCAGCCCCAGCATTTT; CDR3 protein: CASSLDLATQPQHF
clone size: few; J gene: TRBJ2-5; D gene: -; V gene: TRBV7-9; CDR3 DNA: TGTGCCAGCAGCTTAGGTGTGGTCGGCGAGACCCAGTACTTC; CDR3 protein: CASSLGVVGETQYF
clone size: many; J gene: TRBJ2-1; D gene: TRBD2; V gene: TRBV20-1; CDR3 DNA: TGCAGTGCTAGAGCGGTGCTAGCGGGAGGGAACTGGAATGAGCAGTTCTTC; CDR3 protein: CSARAVLAGGNWNEQFF
clone size: many; J gene: TRBJ2-3; D gene: TRBD2; V gene: TRBV6-1; CDR3 DNA: TGTGCCAGCAGGCCGACTAGCGGTATACCCACAGATACGCAGTATTTT; CDR3 protein: CASRPTSGIPTDTQYF
clone size: few; J gene: TRBJ2-3; D gene: TRBD2; V gene: TRBV6-2/TRBV6-3; CDR3 DNA: TGTGCCAGCAGTTTGGTCGAAGGTACAGGGATAGCGGGAGGGCCAAACACAGATACGCAGTATTTT; CDR3 protein: CASSLVEGTGIAGGPNTDTQYF
clone size: few; J gene: TRBJ2-1; D gene: -; V gene: TRBV15; CDR3 DNA: TGTGCCACCAGCAGGGCCAATCTGGGGAAGGGGAATGAGCAGTTCTTC; CDR3 protein: CATSRANLGKGNEQFF
clone size: many; J gene: TRBJ2-1; D gene: TRBD2; V gene: TRBV10-3; CDR3 DNA: TGTGCCATCAGTGAGGGCGGGAGCTCCTACAATGAGCAGTTCTTC; CDR3 protein: CAISEGGSSYNEQFF
clone size: many; J gene: TRBJ1-1; D gene: -; V gene: TRBV9; CDR3 DNA: TGTGCCAGCAGCCCCAGGGATTCCACTGAAGCTTTCTTT; CDR3 protein: CASSPRDSTEAFF
clone size: many; J gene: TRBJ1-4; D gene: TRBD1; V gene: TRBV20-1; CDR3 DNA: TGCAGTGCTAGAGGGGGTGACAGGGTGGGTGAAAAACTGTTTTTT; CDR3 protein: CSARGGDRVGEKLFF
clone size: many; J gene: TRBJ1-1; D gene: TRBD1; V gene: TRBV28; CDR3 DNA: TGTGCCAGCAGTTTATGGGGGGACAGGGGGCTGGGCACTGAAGCTTTCTTT; CDR3 protein: CASSLWGDRGLGTEAFF
clone size: -; J gene: TRBJ2-3; D gene: TRBD2; V gene: TRBV7-3; CDR3 DNA: TGTGCCAGCAGCCCACCGGGACTAGCGGGAGTGAATACGCAGTATTTT; CDR3 protein: CASSPPGLAGVNTQYF
clone size: -; J gene: TRBJ2-2; D gene: TRBD2; V gene: TRBV7-2; CDR3 DNA: TGTGCCAGCAGCGCCCTGGGGGGGGGATATAGCGCTGGGGACACCGGGGAGCTGTTTTTT; CDR3 protein: CASSALGGGYSAGDTGELFF
clone size: few; J gene: TRBJ2-3; D gene: TRBD2; V gene: TRBV6-1; CDR3 DNA: TGTGCCAGCGACTATAGCGGGAGTGTAACAGATACGCAGTATTTT; CDR3 protein: CASDYSGSVTDTQYF
clone size: -; J gene: TRBJ1-1; D gene: -; V gene: TRBV6-1; CDR3 DNA: TGTGCCAGCGGGGGGATGACTGAAGCTTTCTTT; CDR3 protein: CASGGMTEAFF
clone size: many; J gene: TRBJ2-5; D gene: TRBD2; V gene: TRBV2; CDR3 DNA: TGTGCCAGCAGGCGACTAGCGGACTGGGGGACCCAGTACTTC; CDR3 protein: CASRRLADWGTQYF
clone size: -; J gene: TRBJ2-5; D gene: TRBD2; V gene: TRBV27; CDR3 DNA: TGTGCCAGCAGTACCCTAGCGGAGCCACAGCCCGTCCAAGAGACCCAGTACTTC; CDR3 protein: CASSTLAEPQPVQETQYF
clone size: many; J gene: TRBJ2-5; D gene: -; V gene: TRBV7-9; CDR3 DNA: TGTGCCAGCAGCCCGGATCCTTTGGAGGAGACCCAGTACTTC; CDR3 protein: CASSPDPLEETQYF
clone size: -; J gene: TRBJ1-1; D gene: -; V gene: TRBV2; CDR3 DNA: TGTGCCAGCAGTGAAGTCGTGAACACTGAAGCTTTCTTT; CDR3 protein: CASSEVVNTEAFF
clone size: -; J gene: TRBJ2-7; D gene: -; V gene: TRBV7-8; CDR3 DNA: TGTGCCAGCAGCTTAGTAGATCGGCAGAGCTCCTACGAGCAGTGCTTC; CDR3 protein: CASSLVDRQSSYEQCF
clone size: many; J gene: TRBJ2-1; D gene: -; V gene: TRBV5-1; CDR3 DNA: TGCGCCAGCAGCTTAGGGGACTCTTACTACAATGAGCAGTTCTTC; CDR3 protein: CASSLGDSYYNEQFF
clone size: many; J gene: TRBJ1-4; D gene: -; V gene: TRBV12-3/TRBV12-4; CDR3 DNA: TGTGCCAGCAGTTTACCCGGGACACGAAAACTGTTTTTT; CDR3 protein: CASSLPGTRKLFF
clone size: -; J gene: TRBJ1-3; D gene: -; V gene: TRBV18; CDR3 DNA: TGTGCCAGCTCACCGGAACAGGGTCTTGGAAACACCATATATTTT; CDR3 protein: CASSPEQGLGNTIYF
clone size: many; J gene: TRBJ2-5; D gene: -; V gene: TRBV14; CDR3 DNA: TGTGCCAGCAGCCAAGAAAAGTGGAGGGCCGGACGAGAGACCCAGTACTTC; CDR3 protein: CASSQEKWRAGRETQYF
clone size: -; J gene: TRBJ2-7; D gene: -; V gene: TRBV5-1; CDR3 DNA: TGCGCCAGCAGCACCATCGGGAGGGGGCTGTACGAGCAGTACTTC; CDR3 protein: CASSTIGRGLYEQYF
clone size: -; J gene: TRBJ2-5; D gene: -; V gene: TRBV2; CDR3 DNA: TGTGCCTCAGCAGGGATACAGCAAGAGACCCAGTACTTC; CDR3 protein: CASAGIQQETQYF
clone size: -; J gene: TRBJ1-1; D gene: -; V gene: TRBV11-2; CDR3 DNA: TGTGCCAGCAGCCAGTACGAACTATCAGGTCTTCCAAAAGCTTTCTTT; CDR3 protein: CASSQYELSGLPKAFF
clone size: many; J gene: TRBJ1-1; D gene: -; V gene: TRBV12-3/TRBV12-4; CDR3 DNA: TGTGCCAGCAGGGTGGACACCTTTAACACTGAAGCTTTCTTT; CDR3 protein: CASRVDTFNTEAFF
clone size: -; J gene: TRBJ1-3; D gene: -; V gene: TRBV3-1; CDR3 DNA: TGTGCCAGCAGATCCAGGGCCAGCTCTGGAAACACCATATATTTT; CDR3 protein: CASRSRASSGNTIYF
clone size: few; J gene: TRBJ1-3; D gene: -; V gene: TRBV5-6; CDR3 DNA: TGTGCCAGCAGCTTGGCCTGGCCGCTCTCTGGAAACACCATATATTTT; CDR3 protein: CASSLAWPLSGNTIYF
clone size: -; J gene: TRBJ2-1; D gene: -; V gene: TRBV24-1; CDR3 DNA: TGTGCCACCAGTGATTTGCAGGGGGAGGGTTACAATGAGCAGTTCTTC; CDR3 protein: CATSDLQGEGYNEQFF
clone size: many; J gene: TRBJ2-3; D gene: -; V gene: TRBV5-1; CDR3 DNA: TGCGCCAGCAGCATTCGGGGGCACCTCCCCACAGATACGCAGTATTTT; CDR3 protein: CASSIRGHLPTDTQYF
clone size: many; J gene: TRBJ1-2; D gene: -; V gene: TRBV30; CDR3 DNA: TGTGCCCGAATAGACAAGGACCTCTATGGCTACACCTTC; CDR3 protein: CARIDKDLYGYTF
clone size: many; J gene: TRBJ1-5; D gene: TRBD1; V gene: TRBV6-1; CDR3 DNA: TGTGCCAGCAGTCTCGGAACGGGACAGGGTCGTAACAACAATCAGCCCCAGCATTTT; CDR3 protein: CASSLGTGQGRNNNQPQHF
clone size: many; J gene: TRBJ2-6; D gene: -; V gene: TRBV27; CDR3 DNA: TGTGCCAGCAGTTTAATGGGATCTGGGGCCAACGTCCTGACTTTC; CDR3 protein: CASSLMGSGANVLTF
clone size: few; J gene: TRBJ1-6; D gene: -; V gene: TRBV30; CDR3 DNA: TGTGCCTGGAGTGGAAATAATTCACCCCTCCACTTT; CDR3 protein: CAWSGNNSPLHF
clone size: -; J gene: TRBJ2-7; D gene: -; V gene: TRBV7-2; CDR3 DNA: TGTGCCAGCAGCTTAGGGGCTAGCGTTCTGTCGTACGAGCAGTACTTC; CDR3 protein: CASSLGASVLSYEQYF
clone size: few; J gene: TRBJ1-1; D gene: -; V gene: TRBV30; CDR3 DNA: TGTGCCTGGGGGGGATGGTACGGGGAAGGGGCTGAAGCTTTCTTT; CDR3 protein: CAWGGWYGEGAEAFF
clone size: many; J gene: TRBJ2-1; D gene: TRBD1; V gene: TRBV28; CDR3 DNA: TGTGCCAGCAGTACCCCCCCGGGACAGGCTTTACATGAGCAGTTCTTC; CDR3 protein: CASSTPPGQALHEQFF
clone size: many; J gene: TRBJ2-5; D gene: TRBD1; V gene: TRBV7-6; CDR3 DNA: TGTGCCAGCAGCTTAAGACAGGGGGCCCGAGAGACCCAGTACTTC; CDR3 protein: CASSLRQGARETQYF